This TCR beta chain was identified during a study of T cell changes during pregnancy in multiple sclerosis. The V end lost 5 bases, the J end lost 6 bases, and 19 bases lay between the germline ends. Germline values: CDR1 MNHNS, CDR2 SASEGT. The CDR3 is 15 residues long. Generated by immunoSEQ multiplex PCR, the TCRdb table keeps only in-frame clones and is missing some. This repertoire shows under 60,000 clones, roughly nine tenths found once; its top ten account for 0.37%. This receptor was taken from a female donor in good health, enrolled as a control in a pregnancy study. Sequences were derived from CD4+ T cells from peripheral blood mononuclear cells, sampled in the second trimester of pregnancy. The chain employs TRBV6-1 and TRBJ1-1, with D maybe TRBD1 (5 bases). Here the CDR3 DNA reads TGTGCCAGCAGTAAAAGTCAGGGTCTTTGGTCTGAAGCTTTCTTT. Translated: CASSKSQGLWSEAFF.